The next 17 T cell receptor beta chains were all read from a single sample in a study of T cells in Graves' hyperthyroidism and ophthalmopathy. The CDR3 regions of TCR beta were amplified from RNA transcripts. First-round RT-PCR targeting the TCR CDR3 was performed with the HTBI primer set. One entry per CDR3 protein results from TCRdb running MiXCR on the multiplex PCR reads. The profile shows roughly 710,000 distinct CDR3 sequences, roughly a third of them singletons. The specimen sequenced was blood. The receptors were gathered from a woman aged 35 to 49 with Graves' hyperthyroidism.

With regard to this clonotype: One base away lies a much larger clone, so this may be a sequencing read error. This chain uses TRBV7-9 with TRBJ1-2; D unresolved. CDR3 length: 15 residues. Germline V gene sequence: CDR1 SEHNR, CDR2 FQNEAQ (reference sequence). The CDR3: CASNLVATPLYGYTF. The CDR3 DNA sequence: TGTGCCAGCAACTTAGTCGCGACCCCCCTGTATGGCTACACCTTC.

This clonotype was observed many times. This sequence joins TRBV10-3 and TRBJ2-7; TRBD2 aligns across 9 bases. CDR1 ENHRY and CDR2 SYGVKD come from the germline V gene. Losses at the gene ends were 3 bases for V and 5 bases for J; bases not matched to a gene: 8. The CDR3 has 15 residues. The CDR3 sequence: CAISDGTAGGDEQYF. CDR3 DNA sequence: TGTGCCATCAGTGACGGAACAGCGGGAGGCGACGAGCAGTACTTC.

The chain has TRBV6-1 and TRBJ2-2; possible D gene TRBD2, 6 bases. Trimming took off 4 bases at V and 0 bases at J, with 12 bases between the two ends. This CDR3 has 16 residues. Germline values: CDR1 MNHNS, CDR2 SASEGT. DNA for the CDR3: TGTGCCAGCAGTGCGCGGGACTTAACGAACACCGGGGAGCTGTTTTTT. As protein: CASSARDLTNTGELFF.

This clonotype has more than one count but fewer than ten. The chain employs TRBV6-5 and TRBJ1-6, with 7 nucleotides matching TRBD1. The CDR3 contains 15 residues. Trimming at V came to 6 bases and at J to 6 bases, leaving 8 bases not matched to a gene. In germline, CDR1 is MNHEY, CDR2 SVGAGI. The CDR3 protein is CASSLTGQANSPLHF. The CDR3 nucleotides are TGTGCCAGCAGCCTAACCGGACAGGCTAATTCACCCCTCCACTTT.

The V call is TRBV19, the J call TRBJ1-2; no reliable D call. This CDR3 spans 14 amino acids. Germline lookup yields CDR1 LNHDA and CDR2 SQIVND (reference sequence). V gave up 9 bases and J gave up 1 base, with 15 bases separating them. The CDR3 reads CASSLKADNYGYTF. CDR3 in DNA: TGTGCCAGCAGCTTAAAGGCAGATAACTATGGCTACACCTTC.

The chain uses TRBV6-5 and TRBJ1-1; tentative D call: TRBD1 (5 bases). Looked up from germline, CDR1 is MNHEY and CDR2 is SVGAGI. The V and J ends lost 0 bases and 12 bases respectively, with 8 bases between them. This CDR3 contains 11 residues. CDR3 bases: TGTGCCAGCAGTTACTCGGGGGTGCCTTTCTTT. Residues: CASSYSGVPFF.

This clonotype showed up just a few times. The V gene is TRBV5-1, the J gene TRBJ1-1; 10 bases are shared with TRBD1. The CDR3 is made up of 18 amino acids. Germline V gene sequence: CDR1 SGHRS, CDR2 YFSETQ. The V gene end was trimmed by 4 bases and the J gene end by 4 bases; junction bases not matched to a gene: 16. The CDR3 protein is CASSATTGTGVGGTEAFF. The CDR3, as DNA: TGCGCCAGCAGCGCAACAACCGGGACAGGGGTCGGAGGCACTGAAGCTTTCTTT. Drawing the rest from reference TRBV5-1 and TRBJ1-1, the complete variable domain is KAGVTQTPRYLIKTRGQQVTLSCSPISGHRSVSWYQQTPGQGLQFLFEYFSETQRNKGNFPGRFSGRQFSNSRSEMNVSTLELGDSALYLCASSATTGTGVGGTEAFFGQGTRLTVV.

The chain combines TRBV10-3 with TRBJ1-2; D gene uncertain. The germline CDR1 and CDR2 sequences are ENHRY and SYGVKD. Trimming stripped 11 bases from V and 11 bases from J, with 30 bases between. CDR3 length: 15 residues. The DNA for the CDR3 is TGTGCCCGCAGTTCGGGCGGATCAGACCCAAGGAGTTACACCTTC. As protein: CARSSGGSDPRSYTF.

Comments on this clonotype: A much larger clone differs from this one at a single base, so this may be a read error. The chain employs TRBV7-9 and TRBJ1-2; 8 bases are shared with TRBD1. J gave up 8 bases and V 8 bases, and 13 bases lay outside the gene matches. This CDR3 region has 14 residues. Germline V gene data show CDR1 as SEHNR and CDR2 as FQNEAQ (reference sequence). The CDR3 region has the DNA TGTGCCAGCGGACCACTAGCAGGGGGCAGAGGCTACACCTTC. Amino acids: CASGPLAGGRGYTF.

This clonotype was observed a single time. CDR3 DNA: TGTGCCAGCGGAAGCACAGATACGCAGTATTTT. Translation gives CASGSTDTQYF. The chain combines TRBV7-9 with TRBJ2-3; unclear D gene. This CDR3 has 11 residues. Germline-derived CDR1 and CDR2 are SEHNR and FQNEAQ (reference sequence). V lost 8 bases, J lost 0 bases, and 3 bases lay in between.

The chain uses TRBV6-5 and TRBJ1-1; D is unresolved. The CDR3 is 15 amino acids. Germline CDR1 is MNHEY and CDR2 is SVGAGI. Trimming shortened V by 5 bases and J by 3 bases, and 16 bases separated the two germline ends. The CDR3 loop reads CASSGSYGLDTEAFF. The CDR3 DNA is TGTGCCAGCAGTGGCAGTTACGGGCTGGACACTGAAGCTTTCTTT.

The V and J genes are TRBV12-3 or TRBV12-4 and TRBJ1-1, with 7 positions matching TRBD1. This CDR3 comprises 14 residues. The ends lost 5 bases at V and 1 base at J; junction bases unmatched: 4. The CDR3, as DNA: TGTGCCAGCAGTCGGGACAGACAGAACACTGAAGCTTTCTTT. Its translation is CASSRDRQNTEAFF.

The chain uses TRBV19 and TRBJ2-5; 11 bases are shared with TRBD1. Germline trimming cut 1 base from V and 5 bases from J; bases unmatched to any gene: 12. CDR3 size: 18 residues. The germline CDR1 and CDR2 sequences are LNHDA and SQIVND (reference sequence). The CDR3 DNA reads TGTGCCAGTAGTATAGTACACCCGGGACAGGGGGTCGGGGAGACCCAGTACTTC. Amino acid sequence: CASSIVHPGQGVGETQYF.

The chain is built from TRBV10-3 and TRBJ2-5; either TRBD1 or TRBD2 may fit D (5 bases each). The CDR3 is 13 amino acids. Germline V gives CDR1 ENHRY, CDR2 SYGVKD. V was clipped by 8 bases and J by 2 bases, with 12 bases between them. As DNA, the CDR3 is TGTGCCATCGGGGGTGCAGGGCAAGAGACCCAGTACTTC. The encoded protein is CAIGGAGQETQYF.

This clonotype has only a few counts. This sequence joins TRBV20-1 and TRBJ2-7; 13 bases are shared with TRBD2. The length of the CDR3 is 14 residues. Germline lookup yields CDR1 DFQATT and CDR2 SNEGSKA (reference sequence). The trim removed 5 bases at V and 2 bases at J, leaving 3 bases unmatched. The CDR3 nucleotides are TGCAGTGCTGGAGGGACTAGCGGGACCTACGAGCAGTACTTC. Protein product: CSAGGTSGTYEQYF.

V gene TRBV20-1 combines with J gene TRBJ2-5; TRBD1 matches at 10 bases. The CDR3 is 17 residues long. The germline V gene has CDR1 DFQATT and CDR2 SNEGSKA (reference sequence). Trimming took 0 bases from V and 4 from J; bases not matched to a gene: 11. CDR3 sequence reads: CSARDRAGTGVGETQYF. The CDR3 nucleotides are TGCAGTGCTAGAGATAGGGCCGGGACAGGGGTAGGAGAGACCCAGTACTTC.

This clonotype has at least ten counts. The J gene is TRBJ1-6, the V gene TRBV12-3 or TRBV12-4; D is perhaps TRBD1 (5 bases). The CDR3 is 14 amino acids. V lost 3 bases to trimming and J lost 7 bases, with 10 bases between them. The CDR3 protein is CASSFTGRNSPLHF. The CDR3, as DNA: TGTGCCAGCAGTTTTACGGGGCGCAATTCACCCCTCCACTTT.